The T cell receptor (beta chain) under discussion was sequenced for a study of Ad26.COV2.S vaccination and SARS-CoV-2 variants. Study-wide context: Donor was in the COV1001 Ad26.COV2.S trial arm. Donor got 5x10^10 or 1x10^11 viral particles of Ad26.COV2.S. The study, taken as a whole, reports: Relative to placebo recipients, vaccine recipients exhibited elevated spike-specific TCR breadth.

Some clones are missing from TCRdb's copy, which holds only in-frame ones; the method was immunoSEQ multiplex PCR. The sample holds roughly 400,000 clones, 75% to 90% seen once. V was trimmed by 6 bases and J by 0 bases, leaving 12 bases between them. Germline V gene data show CDR1 as MNHEY and CDR2 as SVGAGI. The CDR3 contains 14 residues. Regarding treatment: some 20 received Ad26.COV2.S at low or high dose, single or two shots; about five received placebo; per-sample allocation not given. The study sampled participants on day 63 after the first vaccine or placebo injection. Cohort 1b enrolled adults aged 18-55 years in Boston. With regard to this clone: Antigen: not known.

The chain has TRBV6-5 and TRBJ2-7; tentatively, D is TRBD1 (5 bases). Sequences were derived from peripheral blood, sampled in a trial of Ad26.COV2.S vaccine versus placebo. The sequence derives from a person aged 18-65 years who received the Ad26.COV2.S COVID-19 vaccine or a placebo. The CDR3 region has the DNA TGTGCCAGCAGCATAGGCAGGGTCTCCTACGAGCAGTACTTC. This translates into CASSIGRVSYEQYF.